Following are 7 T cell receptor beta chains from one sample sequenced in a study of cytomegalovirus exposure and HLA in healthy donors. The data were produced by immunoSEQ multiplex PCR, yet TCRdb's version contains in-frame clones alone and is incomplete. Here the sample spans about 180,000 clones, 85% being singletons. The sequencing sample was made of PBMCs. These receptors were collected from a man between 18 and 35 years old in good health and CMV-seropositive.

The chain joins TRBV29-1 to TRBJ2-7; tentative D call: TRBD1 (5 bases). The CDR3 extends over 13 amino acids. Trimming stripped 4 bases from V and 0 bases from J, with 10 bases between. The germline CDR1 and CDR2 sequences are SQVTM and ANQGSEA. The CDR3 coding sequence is TGCAGCGTTGTGCGACAGAGCTCCTACGAGCAGTACTTC. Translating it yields CSVVRQSSYEQYF.

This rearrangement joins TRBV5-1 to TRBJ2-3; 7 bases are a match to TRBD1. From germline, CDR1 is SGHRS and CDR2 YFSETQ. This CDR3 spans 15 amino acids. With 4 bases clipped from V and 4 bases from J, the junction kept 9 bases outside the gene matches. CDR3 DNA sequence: TGCGCCAGCAGCCGAAGACAGGGCCTGGCAGATACGCAGTATTTT. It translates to CASSRRQGLADTQYF.

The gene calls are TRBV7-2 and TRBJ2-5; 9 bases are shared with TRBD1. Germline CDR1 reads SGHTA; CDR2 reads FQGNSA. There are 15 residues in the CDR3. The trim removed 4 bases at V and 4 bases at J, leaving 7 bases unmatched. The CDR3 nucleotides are TGTGCCAGCAGCTCCGGGACAGGGCGGGGAGAGACCCAGTACTTC. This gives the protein CASSSGTGRGETQYF. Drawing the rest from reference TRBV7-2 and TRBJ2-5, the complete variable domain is GAGVSQSPSNKVTEKGKDVELRCDPISGHTALYWYRQSLGQGLEFLIYFQGNSAPDKSGLPSDRFSAERTGGSVSTLTIQRTQQEDSAVYLCASSSGTGRGETQYFGPGTRLLVL.

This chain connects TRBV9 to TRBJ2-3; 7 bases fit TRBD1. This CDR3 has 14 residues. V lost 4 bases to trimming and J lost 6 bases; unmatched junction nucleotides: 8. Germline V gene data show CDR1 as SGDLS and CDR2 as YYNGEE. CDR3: CASSPQTGTDTQYF. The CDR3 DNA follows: TGTGCCAGCAGCCCGCAGACAGGGACCGATACGCAGTATTTT.

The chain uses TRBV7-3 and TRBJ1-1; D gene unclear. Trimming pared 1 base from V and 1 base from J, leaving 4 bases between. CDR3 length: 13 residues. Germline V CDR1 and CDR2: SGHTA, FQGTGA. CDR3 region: CASSLIGNTEAFF. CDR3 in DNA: TGTGCCAGCAGCTTAATCGGGAACACTGAAGCTTTCTTT. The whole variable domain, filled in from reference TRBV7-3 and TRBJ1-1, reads GAGVSQTPSNKVTEKGKYVELRCDPISGHTALYWYRQSLGQGPEFLIYFQGTGAADDSGLPNDRFFAVRPEGSVSTLKIQRTERGDSAVYLCASSLIGNTEAFFGQGTRLTVV.

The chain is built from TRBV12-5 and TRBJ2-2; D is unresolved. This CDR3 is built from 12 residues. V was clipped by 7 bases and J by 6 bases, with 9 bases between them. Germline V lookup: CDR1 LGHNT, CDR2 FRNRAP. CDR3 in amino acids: CASAPAAGELFF. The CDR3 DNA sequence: TGTGCTAGTGCCCCCGCGGCCGGGGAGCTGTTTTTT.

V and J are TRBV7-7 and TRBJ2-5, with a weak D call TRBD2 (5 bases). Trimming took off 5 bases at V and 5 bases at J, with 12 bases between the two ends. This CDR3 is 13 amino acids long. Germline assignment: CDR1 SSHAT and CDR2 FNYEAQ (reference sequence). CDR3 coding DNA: TGTGCCAGCAGCCCGCCCGGAGGCGAGACCCAGTACTTC. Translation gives CASSPPGGETQYF.